This T cell receptor beta chain was observed in a study of Ad26.COV2.S vaccination and SARS-CoV-2 variants. For the study at large: The COV1001 Ad26.COV2.S trial arm included the donor. Study conclusions and caveats: Vaccine recipients had higher spike-specific TCR breadth than placebo recipients. Estimates derived from TCR breadth and depth analyses may have underestimated total T cell responses.

The protocol was immunoSEQ multiplex PCR, while the TCRdb copy is restricted to in-frame clones and leaves out a portion. The sample has around 500,000 clones, about 88% seen once; the top ten hold about 1.5%. As for this clone: Its antigen remains unknown.

Treatment of the sample: approximately 18 received Ad26.COV2.S at low or high dose, single or two shots; five or six received placebo; per-sample allocation not given. Collection of the samples took place on day 63 after the first injection of vaccine or placebo. Sample: peripheral blood, taken in a trial of Ad26.COV2.S vaccine versus placebo. The sequence was collected from a person aged 18 to 59 who received the Ad26.COV2.S COVID-19 vaccine or a placebo.

The DNA for the CDR3 is TGCGCCAGCAGCTTGGCCTGGTCAGACAACTATAATTCACCCCTCCACTTT. Its translation is CASSLAWSDNYNSPLHF. The chain combines TRBV5-1 with TRBJ1-6, with D hard to call. The length of the CDR3 is 17 residues. Germline-derived CDR1 and CDR2 are SGHRS and YFSETQ. The ends were cut back, 0 bases at V and 3 bases at J, with 13 bases in the middle.